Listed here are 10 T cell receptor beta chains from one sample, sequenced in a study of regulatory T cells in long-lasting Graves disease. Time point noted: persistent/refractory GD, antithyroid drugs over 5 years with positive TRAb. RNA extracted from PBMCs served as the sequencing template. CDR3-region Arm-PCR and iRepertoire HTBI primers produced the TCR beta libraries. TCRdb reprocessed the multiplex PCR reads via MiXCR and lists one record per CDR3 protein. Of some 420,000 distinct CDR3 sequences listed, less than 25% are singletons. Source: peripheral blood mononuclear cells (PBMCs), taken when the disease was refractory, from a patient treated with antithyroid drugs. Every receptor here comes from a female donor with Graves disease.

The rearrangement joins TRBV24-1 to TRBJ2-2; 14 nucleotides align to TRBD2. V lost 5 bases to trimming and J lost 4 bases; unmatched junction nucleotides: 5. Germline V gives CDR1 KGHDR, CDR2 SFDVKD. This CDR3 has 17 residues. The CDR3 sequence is CATSVLGLAGGTGELFF. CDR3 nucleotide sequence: TGTGCCACCAGTGTCTTAGGACTAGCGGGAGGCACCGGGGAGCTGTTTTTT.

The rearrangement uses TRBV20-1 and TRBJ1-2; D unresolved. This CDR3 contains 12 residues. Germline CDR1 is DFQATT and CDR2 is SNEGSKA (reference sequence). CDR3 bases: TGCAGCGCCCGGCCAATGGAAGATGGCTACACCTTC. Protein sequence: CSARPMEDGYTF.

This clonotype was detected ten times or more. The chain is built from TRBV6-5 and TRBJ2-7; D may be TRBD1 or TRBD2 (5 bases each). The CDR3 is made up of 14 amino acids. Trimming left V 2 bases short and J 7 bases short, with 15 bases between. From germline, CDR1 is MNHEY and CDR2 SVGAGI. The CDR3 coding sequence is TGTGCCAGCAGTTACGGTGGGGGTTCGGGGGAGCAGTACTTC. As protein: CASSYGGGSGEQYF.

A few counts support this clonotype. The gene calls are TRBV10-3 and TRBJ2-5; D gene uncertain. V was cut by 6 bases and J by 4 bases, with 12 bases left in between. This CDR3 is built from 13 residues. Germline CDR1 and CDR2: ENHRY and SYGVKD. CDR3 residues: CAISPGSSETQYF. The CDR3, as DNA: TGTGCCATCAGCCCGGGTTCTTCAGAGACCCAGTACTTC.

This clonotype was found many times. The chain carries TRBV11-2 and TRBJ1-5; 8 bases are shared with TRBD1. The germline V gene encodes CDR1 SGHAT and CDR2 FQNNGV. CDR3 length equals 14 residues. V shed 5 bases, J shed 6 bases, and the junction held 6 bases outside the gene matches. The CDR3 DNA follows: TGTGCCAGCAGCGATAGCGGACAGGGTCAGCCCCAGCATTTT. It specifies CASSDSGQGQPQHF. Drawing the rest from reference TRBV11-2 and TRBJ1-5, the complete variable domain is EAGVAQSPRYKIIEKRQSVAFWCNPISGHATLYWYQQILGQGPKLLIQFQNNGVVDDSQLPKDRFSAERLKGVDSTLKIQPAKLEDSAVYLCASSDSGQGQPQHFGDGTRLSIL.

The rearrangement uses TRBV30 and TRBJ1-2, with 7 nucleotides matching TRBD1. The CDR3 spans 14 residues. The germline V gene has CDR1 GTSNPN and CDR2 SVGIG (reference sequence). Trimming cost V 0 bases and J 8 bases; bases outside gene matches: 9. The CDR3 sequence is CAWSVIGTVEGYTF. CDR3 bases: TGTGCCTGGAGTGTAATTGGGACAGTCGAGGGCTACACCTTC.

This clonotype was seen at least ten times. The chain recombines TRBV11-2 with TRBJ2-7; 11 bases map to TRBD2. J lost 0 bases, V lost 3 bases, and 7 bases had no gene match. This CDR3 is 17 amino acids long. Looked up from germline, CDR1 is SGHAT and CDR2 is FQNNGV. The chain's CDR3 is CASSFSTSGVTSYEQYF. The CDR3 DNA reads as TGTGCCAGCAGCTTCTCGACTAGCGGGGTAACCTCCTACGAGCAGTACTTC.

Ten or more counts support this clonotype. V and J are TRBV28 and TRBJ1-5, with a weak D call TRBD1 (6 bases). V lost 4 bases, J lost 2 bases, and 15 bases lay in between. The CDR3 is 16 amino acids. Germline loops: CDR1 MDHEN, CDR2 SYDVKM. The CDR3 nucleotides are TGTGCCAGCAGTTCTGGGGGGGGGCCCGGCAATCAGCCCCAGCATTTT. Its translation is CASSSGGGPGNQPQHF. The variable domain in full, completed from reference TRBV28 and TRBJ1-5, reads DVKVTQSSRYLVKRTGEKVFLECVQDMDHENMFWYRQDPGLGLRLIYFSYDVKMKEKGDIPEGYSVSREKKERFSLILESASTNQTSMYLCASSSGGGPGNQPQHFGDGTRLSIL.

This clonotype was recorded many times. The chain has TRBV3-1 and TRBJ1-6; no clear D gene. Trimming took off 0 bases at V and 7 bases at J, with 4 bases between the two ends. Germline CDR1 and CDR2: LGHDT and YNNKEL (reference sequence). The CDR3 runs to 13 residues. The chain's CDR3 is CASSQDLNSPLHF. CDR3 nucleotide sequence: TGTGCCAGCAGCCAAGATCTAAATTCACCCCTCCACTTT. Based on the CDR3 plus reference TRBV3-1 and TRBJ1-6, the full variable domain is DTAVSQTPKYLVTQMGNDKSIKCEQNLGHDTMYWYKQDSKKFLKIMFSYNNKELIINETVPNRFSPKSPDKAHLNLHINSLELGDSAVYFCASSQDLNSPLHFGNGTRLTVT.

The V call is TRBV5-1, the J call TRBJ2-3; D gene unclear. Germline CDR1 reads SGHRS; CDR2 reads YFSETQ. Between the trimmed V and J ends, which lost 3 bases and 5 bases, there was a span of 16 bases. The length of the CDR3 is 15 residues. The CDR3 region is CASSSSDGYGDTQYF. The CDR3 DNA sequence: TGCGCCAGCAGCTCGTCCGACGGGTATGGAGATACGCAGTATTTT. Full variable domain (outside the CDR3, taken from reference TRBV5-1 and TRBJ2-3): KAGVTQTPRYLIKTRGQQVTLSCSPISGHRSVSWYQQTPGQGLQFLFEYFSETQRNKGNFPGRFSGRQFSNSRSEMNVSTLELGDSALYLCASSSSDGYGDTQYFGPGTRLTVL.